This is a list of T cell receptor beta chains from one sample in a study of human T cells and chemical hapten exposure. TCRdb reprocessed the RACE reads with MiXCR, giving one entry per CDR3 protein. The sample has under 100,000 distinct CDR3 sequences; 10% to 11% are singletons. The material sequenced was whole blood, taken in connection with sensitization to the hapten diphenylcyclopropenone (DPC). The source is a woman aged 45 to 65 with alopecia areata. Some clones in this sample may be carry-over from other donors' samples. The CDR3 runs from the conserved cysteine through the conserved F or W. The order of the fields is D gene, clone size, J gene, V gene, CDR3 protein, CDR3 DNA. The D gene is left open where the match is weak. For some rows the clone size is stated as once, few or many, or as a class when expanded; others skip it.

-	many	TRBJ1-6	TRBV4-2	CASSQDGNSPLHF	TGTGCCAGCAGCCAAGATGGGAATTCACCCCTCCACTTT
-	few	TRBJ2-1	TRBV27	CASSPQADEQFF	TGTGCCAGCAGTCCACAGGCGGATGAGCAGTTCTTC
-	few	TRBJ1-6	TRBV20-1	CSAWDGSNSPLHF	TGCAGTGCCTGGGACGGTTCGAATTCACCCCTCCACTTT
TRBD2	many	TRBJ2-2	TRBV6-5	CASSRLAGGANTGELFF	TGTGCCAGCAGTAGACTAGCGGGAGGTGCGAACACCGGGGAGCTGTTTTTT
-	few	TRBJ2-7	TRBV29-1	CSVEEGNYEQYF	TGCAGCGTTGAAGAGGGGAACTACGAGCAGTACTTC
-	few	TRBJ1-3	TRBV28	CASSPPPGSGNTIYF	TGTGCCAGCAGCCCTCCCCCCGGTTCTGGAAACACCATATATTTT
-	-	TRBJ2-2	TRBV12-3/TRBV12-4	CASSLLRVEELFF	TGTGCCAGCAGTTTGTTGCGGGTTGAGGAGCTGTTTTTT
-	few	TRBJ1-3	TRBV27	CASSLGGKTGNTIYF	TGTGCCAGCAGTTTGGGCGGGAAGACTGGAAACACCATATATTTT
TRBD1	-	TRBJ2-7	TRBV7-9	CASSRGGQLYGEQYF	TGTGCCAGCAGCCGTGGGGGACAGCTATATGGGGAGCAGTACTTC
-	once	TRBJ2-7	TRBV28	CASSFWGGDEQYF	TGTGCCAGCAGTTTCTGGGGAGGCGACGAGCAGTACTTC
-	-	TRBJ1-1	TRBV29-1	CSVRGQTNTEAFF	TGCAGCGTCCGTGGACAAACCAACACTGAAGCTTTCTTT
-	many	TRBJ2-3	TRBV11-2	CASHTPGTHTQYF	TGTGCCAGCCATACACCCGGGACCCATACGCAGTATTTT
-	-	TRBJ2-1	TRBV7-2	CASTSFGLNEQFF	TGTGCCAGCACCTCTTTTGGGCTCAATGAGCAGTTCTTC
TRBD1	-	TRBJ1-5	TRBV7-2	CASTTGGNSNQPQHF	TGTGCCAGCACCACAGGGGGAAATAGCAATCAGCCCCAGCATTTT
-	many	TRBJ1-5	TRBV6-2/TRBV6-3	CASSGGTTTQHF	TGTGCCAGCAGTGGGGGGACCACGACCCAGCATTTT
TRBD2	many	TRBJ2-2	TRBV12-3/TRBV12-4	CASTGLAGVSGELFF	TGTGCCAGCACCGGACTAGCGGGAGTCAGCGGGGAGCTGTTTTTT
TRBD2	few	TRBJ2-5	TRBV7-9	CASSLAGGQKTQYF	TGTGCCAGCAGTTTGGCGGGAGGGCAAAAGACCCAGTACTTC
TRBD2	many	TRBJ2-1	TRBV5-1	CASSFEGLAGVREQFF	TGCGCCAGCAGCTTTGAGGGACTAGCGGGAGTTCGGGAGCAGTTCTTC
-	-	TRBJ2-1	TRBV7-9	CASSSQTYEQFF	TGTGCCAGCAGCTCCCAGACCTATGAGCAGTTCTTC
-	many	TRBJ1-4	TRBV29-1	CSGLPGPNEKLFF	TGCAGCGGGCTCCCAGGGCCGAATGAAAAACTGTTTTTT
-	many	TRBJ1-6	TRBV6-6	CASSYGRSYNSPLHF	TGTGCCAGCAGTTACGGACGGAGCTATAATTCACCCCTCCACTTT
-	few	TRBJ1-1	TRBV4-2	CASSPVGGSNTEAFF	TGTGCCAGCAGCCCCGTCGGGGGTTCGAACACTGAAGCTTTCTTT
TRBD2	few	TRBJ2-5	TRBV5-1	CASSSLAGGGQETQYF	TGCGCCAGCAGCTCACTAGCGGGAGGGGGTCAAGAGACCCAGTACTTC
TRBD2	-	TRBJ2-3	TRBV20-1	CSARGGLAPITDTQYF	TGCAGTGCTAGGGGGGGACTAGCGCCCATCACAGATACGCAGTATTTT
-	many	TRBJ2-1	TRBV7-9	CASSFRRVSSYNEQFF	TGTGCCAGCAGCTTCCGGCGGGTAAGCTCCTACAATGAGCAGTTCTTC
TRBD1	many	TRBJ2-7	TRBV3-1	CASSQGTGHEQYF	TGTGCCAGCAGCCAGGGGACAGGGCACGAGCAGTACTTC
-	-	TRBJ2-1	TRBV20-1	CSARRSSYNEQFF	TGCAGTGCTAGAAGGTCCTCCTACAATGAGCAGTTCTTC
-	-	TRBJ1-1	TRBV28	CASSPTHHTEAFF	TGTGCCAGCAGCCCCACGCACCACACTGAAGCTTTCTTT
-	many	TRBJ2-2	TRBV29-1	CSVERAGELFF	TGCAGCGTTGAAAGGGCCGGGGAGCTGTTTTTT
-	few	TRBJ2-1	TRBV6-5	CASSESTGTFYNEQFF	TGTGCCAGCAGCGAAAGTACAGGGACGTTCTACAATGAGCAGTTCTTC
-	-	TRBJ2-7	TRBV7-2	CASSFQDYAYEQYF	TGTGCCAGCAGCTTTCAGGACTATGCCTACGAGCAGTACTTC
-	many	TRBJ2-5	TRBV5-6	CASSFNRKETQYF	TGTGCCAGCAGCTTCAACAGGAAAGAGACCCAGTACTTC
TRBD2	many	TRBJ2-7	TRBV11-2	CASSLIRDYQYF	TGTGCCAGCAGCCTCATCCGGGACTACCAGTACTTC
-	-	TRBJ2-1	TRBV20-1	CSARTPWGDVDYNEQFF	TGCAGTGCTAGAACCCCCTGGGGGGACGTTGACTACAATGAGCAGTTCTTC
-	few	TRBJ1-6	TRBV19	CASSQPERNSPLHF	TGTGCCAGTAGCCAGCCCGAGAGAAACTCACCCCTCCACTTT
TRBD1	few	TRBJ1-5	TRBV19	CASMGTGTDNQPQHF	TGTGCCAGTATGGGGACCGGGACAGACAATCAGCCCCAGCATTTT
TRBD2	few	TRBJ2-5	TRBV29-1	CSVGASGQETQYF	TGCAGCGTTGGTGCTAGCGGCCAAGAGACCCAGTACTTC
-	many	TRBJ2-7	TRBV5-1	CASRKDPGGDEQYF	TGCGCCAGCAGGAAGGACCCGGGTGGAGACGAGCAGTACTTC
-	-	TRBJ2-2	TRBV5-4	CASSLKRENTGELFF	TGTGCCAGCAGCTTGAAGCGAGAGAACACCGGGGAGCTGTTTTTT
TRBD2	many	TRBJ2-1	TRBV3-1	CASGKRLAGAYSYNEQFF	TGTGCCAGCGGAAAGCGACTAGCGGGAGCTTACTCCTACAATGAGCAGTTCTTC